This passage covers 9 T cell receptor beta chains from one sample sequenced in a study of T-cell reconstitution after alpha-beta-depleted transplantation in children. Molecular barcoding with unique molecular identifiers was used for the TCRbeta library. TCRdb reprocessed the PCR reads with MiXCR, giving one entry per CDR3 protein. The repertoire includes fewer than 130,000 distinct CDR3 sequences, 9% to 12% of them detected once, and 8% to 9.5% sits in the top ten. The source was PBMCs from the stem cell graft donor, collected from the stem cell graft. The receptors derive from a human donor who donated a stem cell graft to a child with acute lymphoblastic leukemia.

Many counts were recorded for this clonotype. V and J are TRBV5-1 and TRBJ2-3, with 12 positions matching TRBD2. Germline trimming cut 0 bases from V and 4 bases from J; bases unmatched to any gene: 3. CDR3 length equals 16 residues. The germline gives CDR1 SGHRS, CDR2 YFSETQ. CDR3 in DNA: TGCGCCAGCAGCTTGGCCCCTAGCGGGGGGGCAGATACGCAGTATTTT. It yields the protein CASSLAPSGGADTQYF.

Ten or more counts support this clonotype. The CDR3 is CASSQRGHTNEKLFF. The DNA for the CDR3 is TGCGCCAGCAGCCAGCGAGGACATACTAATGAAAAACTGTTTTTT. This chain links TRBV4-3 with TRBJ1-4, with D perhaps matching TRBD1 (5 bases). The germline V gene encodes CDR1 LGHNA and CDR2 YSLEER. The CDR3 sequence is 15 residues long. Trimming cost V 3 bases and J 2 bases, with 10 bases left between them.

In its sample, this clonotype was seen many times. The chain recombines TRBV12-3 or TRBV12-4 with TRBJ2-7; the match to TRBD2 covers 7 bases. The CDR3 has 14 amino acids. The trim removed 7 bases at V and 6 bases at J, leaving 12 bases unmatched. Written as DNA, the CDR3 is TGTGCCAGCACCCTAGGGAGGGGTTCGCTCGAGCAGTACTTC. Its protein is CASTLGRGSLEQYF.

This clonotype was recorded at least ten times. The gene calls are TRBV7-8 and TRBJ2-5, with 7 bases that match TRBD1. V shed 5 bases, J shed 2 bases, and the junction held 2 bases outside the gene matches. The CDR3 is 13 residues long. CDR1 SGHVS and CDR2 FQNEAQ come from the germline V gene. Here the CDR3 DNA reads TGTGCCAGCAGCCAGGGACAGCAAGAGACCCAGTACTTC. Protein sequence: CASSQGQQETQYF.

This clonotype has at least ten counts. The chain joins TRBV28 to TRBJ2-7, with TRBD1 matching over 10 bases. J gave up 5 bases and V 2 bases, and 12 bases lay outside the gene matches. The CDR3 has 17 residues. Germline values: CDR1 MDHEN, CDR2 SYDVKM. CDR3: CASSLEGAPGTGDEQYF. DNA for the CDR3: TGTGCCAGCAGTTTAGAGGGGGCTCCCGGGACAGGGGACGAGCAGTACTTC.

This clonotype came up many times. The chain employs TRBV19 and TRBJ1-1; D remains ambiguous. CDR1 is LNHDA, CDR2 SQIVND, per germline (reference sequence). Trimming pared 7 bases from V and 1 base from J, leaving 19 bases between. This CDR3 has 16 amino acids. The CDR3 DNA is TGTGCCAGTACCCCGGACGCCCTTCTTGGGAACACTGAAGCTTTCTTT. Protein: CASTPDALLGNTEAFF.

This clonotype was recorded at least ten times. The chain couples TRBV7-2 to TRBJ2-7, with TRBD2 matching 8 bases. This CDR3 is 12 amino acids long. V trimming: 4 bases; J trimming: 6 bases; junction bases outside the gene matches: 2. From germline, CDR1 is SGHTA and CDR2 FQGNSA. CDR3 in amino acids: CASSSGGVEQYF. CDR3 DNA: TGTGCCAGCAGCTCCGGGGGGGTCGAGCAGTACTTC.

With respect to this clonotype: A read error may be the cause here, since a much bigger clone is one base away. The J gene is TRBJ2-5, the V gene TRBV2; 10 positions agree with TRBD2. The CDR3 is 19 residues long. CDR1 and CDR2 (germline): SNHLY, FYNNEI. The CDR3 spells CACSLNPRVVAGGHETQYF. In nucleotides, the CDR3 is TGTGCCTGCAGTTTAAACCCGAGAGTGGTAGCGGGGGGCCATGAGACCCAGTACTTC.

This clonotype was detected many times. J is TRBJ2-1 and V is TRBV29-1; 10 nucleotides match TRBD2. This CDR3 is 14 amino acids long. CDR1 is SQVTM and CDR2 is ANQGSEA in the germline V gene. J was trimmed by 10 bases and V by 7 bases; bases with no gene match: 13. CDR3 coding DNA: TGCAGCGCTCGGACTAGCGGTCTTCGGGGGGAGCAGTTCTTC. Protein sequence: CSARTSGLRGEQFF.